A selection of T cell receptor beta chains follows, all from one sample in a study of response to subunit inactivated influenza vaccine. TCRdb passed the RT-PCR reads through MiXCR, listing each CDR3 protein once. The sample has hundreds of thousands of distinct CDR3 sequences; approximately 7.7% are singletons. The sample consisted of PBMCs from blood, taken around 25 months after vaccination. These receptors were obtained from a man aged 45-69 years who received an inactivated influenza vaccine. Both conserved end residues are part of each CDR3. A D gene is named only where the DNA matches it firmly. Clone size is given for some rows only: seen once, a few or many times, or a class if the clone is expanded.

TRBD1,TRBJ1-1,many,TRBV20-1,CSATGTATEAFF,TGCAGTGCCACCGGGACAGCTACTGAAGCTTTCTTT
TRBD1,TRBJ1-1,few,TRBV5-5,CASSGQAKVTEAFF,TGTGCCAGCAGCGGACAGGCGAAGGTCACTGAAGCTTTCTTT
TRBD1,TRBJ2-6,many,TRBV6-1,CASKPGQGATSGANVLTF,TGTGCCAGCAAACCGGGTCAGGGGGCCACCTCTGGGGCCAACGTCCTGACTTTC
.,TRBJ1-6,.,TRBV20-1,CSARDRRKGNSPLHF,TGCAGTGCTAGAGATCGGCGAAAGGGCAATTCACCCCTCCACTTT
.,TRBJ2-1,many,TRBV7-8,CASSLGDGGGPGNEQFF,TGTGCCAGCAGCTTAGGAGATGGGGGGGGGCCGGGAAATGAGCAGTTCTTC
.,TRBJ2-7,few,TRBV11-2,CASSWADRTYEQYF,TGTGCCAGCAGCTGGGCAGACAGAACCTACGAGCAGTACTTC
TRBD2,TRBJ2-5,.,TRBV7-3,CASTRTRTSGLLQETQYF,TGTGCCAGCACCCGAACCCGGACTAGCGGGCTCCTCCAAGAGACCCAGTACTTC
TRBD2,TRBJ2-4,.,TRBV20-1,CSAPGLAGVETKNIQYF,TGCAGTGCCCCGGGACTAGCGGGAGTCGAAACCAAAAACATTCAGTACTTC
.,TRBJ2-5,few,TRBV3-1,CASSQVGTISGETQYF,TGTGCCAGCAGCCAAGTTGGGACAATAAGTGGTGAGACCCAGTACTTC
.,TRBJ2-7,.,TRBV12-3/TRBV12-4,CASKSRDSYEQYF,TGTGCCAGCAAAAGCAGGGACTCCTACGAGCAGTACTTC
.,TRBJ2-7,.,TRBV5-1,CASSTSGLLEQYF,TGCGCCAGCAGCACGTCGGGACTCCTCGAGCAGTACTTC
.,TRBJ2-5,few,TRBV28,CASSSPGRSYQETQYF,TGTGCCAGCAGTTCCCCGGGACGCTCGTACCAAGAGACCCAGTACTTC
.,TRBJ2-1,.,TRBV12-3/TRBV12-4,CASSQYGESSYNEQFF,TGTGCCAGCAGTCAATACGGGGAGAGCTCCTACAATGAGCAGTTCTTC
.,TRBJ1-2,many,TRBV20-1,CSPPPGLDYGYTF,TGCAGTCCCCCCCCAGGGCTTGACTATGGCTACACCTTC
TRBD1,TRBJ2-6,.,TRBV7-9,CASSSDRGPGANVLTF,TGTGCCAGCAGCTCCGACAGGGGGCCTGGGGCCAACGTCCTGACTTTC
.,TRBJ2-7,many,TRBV7-2,CASSETAYEQYF,TGTGCCAGCAGTGAGACAGCCTACGAGCAGTACTTC
TRBD2,TRBJ2-1,few,TRBV12-3/TRBV12-4,CAGGGIAGNEQFF,TGTGCCGGCGGGGGGATAGCGGGCAATGAGCAGTTCTTC
.,TRBJ1-6,.,TRBV11-2,CASSFLDGSPLHF,TGTGCCAGCAGCTTCCTCGACGGTTCACCCCTCCACTTT
.,TRBJ1-5,.,TRBV29-1,CSVGGQGNQPQHF,TGCAGCGTTGGGGGGCAGGGGAATCAGCCCCAGCATTTT
.,TRBJ2-3,few,TRBV15,CATSRDPGNTQYF,TGTGCCACCAGCAGAGATCCAGGAAATACGCAGTATTTT
TRBD2,TRBJ2-3,many,TRBV10-3,CAIRELAGGKDTQYF,TGTGCCATCAGGGAACTAGCGGGAGGAAAAGATACGCAGTATTTT
TRBD1,TRBJ1-2,many,TRBV19,CASSIGQGVSGYTF,TGTGCCAGTAGTATCGGACAGGGTGTAAGTGGCTACACCTTC
TRBD1,TRBJ1-2,many,TRBV10-3,CAISPGTGGGYTF,TGTGCCATCAGTCCCGGGACAGGGGGTGGCTACACCTTC
.,TRBJ2-7,.,TRBV2,CASSERQASGYEQYF,TGTGCCAGCAGTGAAAGGCAGGCGTCGGGGTACGAGCAGTACTTC
.,TRBJ1-4,many,TRBV20-1,CSARRGNEKLFF,TGCAGTGCTAGACGGGGGAATGAAAAACTGTTTTTT
TRBD2,TRBJ2-3,.,TRBV30,CAWSRQRGDTQYF,TGTGCCTGGAGCCGACAGCGGGGAGATACGCAGTATTTT
.,TRBJ2-1,few,TRBV29-1,CSAGGLSGGEQFF,TGCAGCGCCGGCGGCCTCTCAGGCGGTGAGCAGTTCTTC
TRBD1,TRBJ1-1,few,TRBV20-1,CSAGQGAPPEAFF,TGCAGTGCGGGACAGGGGGCACCGCCTGAAGCTTTCTTT
TRBD1,TRBJ1-5,.,TRBV5-1,CASSLGPVGQSNQPQHF,TGCGCCAGCAGCTTGGGTCCTGTGGGACAGAGCAATCAGCCCCAGCATTTT
.,TRBJ1-5,few,TRBV27,CASSLYGSNQPQHF,TGTGCCAGCAGTTTGTACGGGAGCAATCAGCCCCAGCATTTT
TRBD1,TRBJ2-1,.,TRBV11-1,CASSQPGQHYNEQFF,TGTGCCAGCAGCCAACCGGGACAGCATTACAATGAGCAGTTCTTC
TRBD2,TRBJ2-3,few,TRBV5-1,CASSLAVLARRGDTQYF,TGCGCCAGCAGCTTGGCGGTACTAGCGAGGAGGGGAGATACGCAGTATTTT
TRBD1,TRBJ1-1,.,TRBV14,CASRPGTGATEAFF,TGTGCCAGCAGGCCCGGGACAGGGGCGACTGAAGCTTTCTTT
TRBD2,TRBJ2-7,many,TRBV15,CATAREATYEQYF,TGTGCCACCGCTCGGGAGGCCACCTACGAGCAGTACTTC
TRBD2,TRBJ2-1,few,TRBV6-5,CASSYSSGLAGSEQFF,TGTGCCAGCAGTTACTCGAGTGGACTAGCGGGTAGTGAGCAGTTCTTC
TRBD2,TRBJ2-7,many,TRBV9,CASSLGTSGPYEQYF,TGTGCCAGCAGCCTGGGGACTAGCGGCCCGTACGAGCAGTACTTC
.,TRBJ2-2,few,TRBV12-3/TRBV12-4,CASWGSTNTGELFF,TGTGCCAGCTGGGGCAGTACGAACACCGGGGAGCTGTTTTTT
TRBD1,TRBJ1-5,.,TRBV20-1,CSARRQGNNQPQHF,TGCAGTGCTAGAAGACAGGGGAACAATCAGCCCCAGCATTTT
TRBD2,TRBJ2-1,.,TRBV27,CASSPAGTSGVYEQFF,TGTGCCAGCAGTCCAGCCGGGACTAGCGGCGTATATGAGCAGTTCTTC
.,TRBJ2-4,.,TRBV9,CASSPQDGDDIQYF,TGTGCCAGCAGCCCCCAGGATGGGGATGACATTCAGTACTTC
TRBD2,TRBJ2-1,few,TRBV20-1,CSAWGGGYNEQFF,TGCAGTGCCTGGGGCGGGGGTTACAATGAGCAGTTCTTC
.,TRBJ1-2,many,TRBV7-9,CASSFVSGRRTAIDYGYTF,TGTGCCAGCAGCTTCGTATCGGGGCGTAGGACAGCTATAGACTATGGCTACACCTTC
.,TRBJ2-7,few,TRBV27,CASSPKRFSSYEQYF,TGTGCCAGCAGTCCCAAGCGGTTCAGCTCCTACGAGCAGTACTTC
.,TRBJ1-5,few,TRBV12-3/TRBV12-4,CASSLTSQPQHF,TGTGCCAGCAGTTTAACAAGTCAGCCCCAGCATTTT
.,TRBJ2-7,few,TRBV6-5,CASSYSAQPNLEQYF,TGTGCCAGCAGTTACTCGGCGCAGCCCAACCTCGAGCAGTACTTC
TRBD2,TRBJ2-2,many,TRBV5-1,CASSLELAEFPPAGELFF,TGCGCCAGCAGCTTGGAGCTAGCGGAATTCCCACCAGCCGGGGAGCTGTTTTTT
TRBD2,TRBJ2-3,few,TRBV7-2,CASSLVAGGRTDTQYF,TGTGCCAGCAGCTTAGTAGCGGGGGGGAGGACAGATACGCAGTATTTT
.,TRBJ2-1,.,TRBV19,CASSPLGSYNEQFF,TGTGCCAGTAGTCCACTGGGCTCCTACAATGAGCAGTTCTTC
TRBD2,TRBJ2-2,.,TRBV5-1,CASSLRLAGGLPGELFF,TGCGCCAGCAGCTTGAGGCTAGCGGGGGGCCTCCCCGGGGAGCTGTTTTTT
TRBD2,TRBJ2-1,many,TRBV7-6,CASSLGVAGAKGDEQFF,TGTGCCAGCAGCTTAGGGGTAGCGGGGGCAAAGGGTGATGAGCAGTTCTTC
TRBD2,TRBJ2-3,many,TRBV12-3/TRBV12-4,CASSFGSGGPEGDTQYF,TGTGCCAGCAGTTTTGGTAGCGGGGGGCCCGAGGGAGATACGCAGTATTTT
.,TRBJ2-2,many,TRBV5-1,CASSLVQGNTGELFF,TGTGCCAGCAGCTTGGTACAGGGGAACACCGGGGAGCTGTTTTTT